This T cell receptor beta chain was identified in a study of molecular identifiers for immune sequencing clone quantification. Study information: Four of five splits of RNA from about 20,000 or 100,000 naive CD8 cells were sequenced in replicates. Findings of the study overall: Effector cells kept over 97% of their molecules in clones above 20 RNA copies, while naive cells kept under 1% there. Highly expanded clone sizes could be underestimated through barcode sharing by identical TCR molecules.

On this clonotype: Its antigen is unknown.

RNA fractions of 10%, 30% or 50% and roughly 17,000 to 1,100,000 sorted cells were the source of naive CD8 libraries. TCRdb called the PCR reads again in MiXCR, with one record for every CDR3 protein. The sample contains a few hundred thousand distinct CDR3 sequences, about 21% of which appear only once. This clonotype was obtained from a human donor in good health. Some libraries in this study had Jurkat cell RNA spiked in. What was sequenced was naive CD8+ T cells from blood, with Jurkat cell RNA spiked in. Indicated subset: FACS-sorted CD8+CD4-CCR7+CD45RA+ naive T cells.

The CDR3 protein is CASRRTSGKQETQYF. In nucleotides, the CDR3 is TGTGCCAGCAGGCGGACTAGCGGGAAGCAAGAGACCCAGTACTTC. J is TRBJ2-5 and V is TRBV5-3, with 12 bases aligning to TRBD2. TRBV5-3 is treated as an ORF (open reading frame) with a function not yet certain. The CDR3 covers 15 residues. The trim removed 8 bases at V and 2 bases at J, leaving 7 bases unmatched.